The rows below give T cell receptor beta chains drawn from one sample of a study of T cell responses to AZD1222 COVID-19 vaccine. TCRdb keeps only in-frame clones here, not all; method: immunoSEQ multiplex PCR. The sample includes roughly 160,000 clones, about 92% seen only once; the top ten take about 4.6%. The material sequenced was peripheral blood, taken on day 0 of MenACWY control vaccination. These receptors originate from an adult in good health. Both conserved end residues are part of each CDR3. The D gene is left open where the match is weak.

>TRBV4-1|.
CASSQEGQLGLTNVLTF
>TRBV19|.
CASSMFGRYGYTF
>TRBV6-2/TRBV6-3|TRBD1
CASSWTGGNEQFF
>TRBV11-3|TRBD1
CASSLAPGTGLYGYTF
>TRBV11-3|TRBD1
CASSLGTGTNYGYTF
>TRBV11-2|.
CASSLDRGNEQYF
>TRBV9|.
CASSVTRQEDTEAFF
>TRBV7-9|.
CASSSAPTETQYF
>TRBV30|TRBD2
CAWGVSGFYNEQFF
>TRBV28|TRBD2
CASSVGLAGTYEQYF
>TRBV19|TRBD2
CASSIFGTRGAGELFF
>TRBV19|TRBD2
CASSARTSGSYEQYF
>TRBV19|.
CASITDGRQEYNEQFF
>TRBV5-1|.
CASSLGGGARADTQYF
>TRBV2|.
CASSPPRGFGGPDSSSTDTQYF
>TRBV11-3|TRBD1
CASSSAWTGSSGELFF
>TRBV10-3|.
CAISPRAGYEQYF
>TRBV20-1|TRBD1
CSASLGTAFGYTF
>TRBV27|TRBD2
CASREKGRLAGATQYF
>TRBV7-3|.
CASSQAGGYGYTF
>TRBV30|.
CAWSEDHQPQHF
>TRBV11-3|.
CASSPTMEGRETQYF
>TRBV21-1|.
CASTLKGNSGSVYEQYF
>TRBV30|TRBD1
CAWSAGQGAREAFF
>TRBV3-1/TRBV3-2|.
CASSQDRRFSGNTIYF
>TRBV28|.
CASSLSGGLYYGYTF
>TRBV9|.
CASSVGVDPPGELFF
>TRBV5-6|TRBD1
CASSPTTGGEFKQYF
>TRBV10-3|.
CAISESASRRSTEAFF
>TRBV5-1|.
CASSPSQGWGNQPQHF
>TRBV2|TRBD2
CASSWEGGRFPDTQYF
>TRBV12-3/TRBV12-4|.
CASSPRRYEQYF
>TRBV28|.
CASSLGTPQYF
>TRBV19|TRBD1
CASSIPGQGGSGSPLHF
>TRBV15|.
CATSRDVVNTEAFF
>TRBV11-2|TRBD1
CASSRGDRGNEKLFF
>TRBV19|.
CASSIRGSNYGYTF
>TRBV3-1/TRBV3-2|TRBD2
CASSPLKLAGPTLDNEQFF